One sample yielded the 10 T cell receptor beta chains listed below, sequenced in a study of response to subunit inactivated influenza vaccine. TCRdb analysed the RT-PCR reads with MiXCR anew, one entry per CDR3 protein. The data show fewer than 700,000 distinct CDR3 sequences, over 10% seen once. This specimen was PBMCs from blood, taken more than 35 days after vaccination. Every receptor here comes from a man in his fifties or sixties who received an inactivated influenza vaccine.

Only a few counts were recorded for this clonotype. The V gene is TRBV7-2, the J gene TRBJ2-7; tentative D call: TRBD2 (6 bases). CDR3 length: 14 residues. Germline values: CDR1 SGHTA, CDR2 FQGNSA. V gave up 2 bases and J gave up 6 bases, with 14 bases separating them. The CDR3 is CASSLFKLAGEQYF. CDR3 in DNA: TGTGCCAGCAGCTTATTTAAACTAGCCGGCGAGCAGTACTTC.

About this clonotype: Its ends do not fully match the called genes, so a read error is possible. V usage is TRBV20-1 and J usage is TRBJ2-7, with 12 bases identical to TRBD2. The CDR3 covers 17 residues. Looked up from germline, CDR1 is DFQATT and CDR2 is SNEGSKA (reference sequence). In DNA, the CDR3 is TGCTGTGCTAGAGACGGGACTAGCGGGTATAGTAGCTACGAGCAGTACTTC. It is translated as CCARDGTSGYSSYEQYF.

The chain couples TRBV20-1 to TRBJ2-7; 8 bases map to TRBD1. V was clipped by 0 bases and J by 1 base; unmatched bases: 14. This CDR3 has 18 amino acids. The germline V gene encodes CDR1 DFQATT and CDR2 SNEGSKA (reference sequence). The CDR3 protein is CSARDPILPGQVSYEQYF. DNA for the CDR3: TGCAGTGCTAGAGACCCTATCTTACCGGGACAGGTGTCCTACGAGCAGTACTTC.

This chain joins TRBV28 and TRBJ2-3, with D tentatively TRBD2 (6 bases). Trimming stripped 8 bases from V and 1 base from J, with 19 bases between. Germline-derived CDR1 and CDR2 are MDHEN and SYDVKM. The CDR3 sequence is 16 residues long. The CDR3 DNA reads TGTGCCAGCGACGGCCCGAGGCGGGGCCGCACAGATACGCAGTATTTT. Protein product: CASDGPRRGRTDTQYF.

This clonotype has a handful of counts. The chain uses TRBV10-1 and TRBJ2-2, with 8 bases matching TRBD1. Losses at the gene ends were 5 bases for V and 5 bases for J; bases not matched to a gene: 4. Germline CDR1 and CDR2: WNHNN and SYGVQD (reference sequence). This CDR3 contains 14 residues. The CDR3 nucleotides read TGCGCCAGCAGTACCGACAGGGGAACCGGGGAGCTGTTTTTT. Its translation is CASSTDRGTGELFF.

This clonotype came up a few times. The chain employs TRBV20-1 and TRBJ2-5; D possibly matches TRBD1 or TRBD2 (5 bases each). Germline V lookup: CDR1 DFQATT, CDR2 SNEGSKA (reference sequence). This CDR3 is 13 amino acids long. Trimming stripped 7 bases from V and 5 bases from J, with 17 bases between. The chain's CDR3 is CSGIQAEGETQYF. The CDR3 nucleotides read TGCAGTGGCATACAGGCCGAGGGGGAGACCCAGTACTTC.

There are a few counts of this clonotype. This chain connects TRBV7-2 to TRBJ2-1, with 7 positions matching TRBD1. Germline loops: CDR1 SGHTA, CDR2 FQGNSA. The CDR3 runs to 15 residues. Trimming removed 1 base from V and 7 bases from J; junction bases left unmatched: 7. CDR3 protein: CASSLDSGQVNEQFF. CDR3 coding DNA: TGTGCCAGCAGCTTAGACTCTGGACAGGTGAATGAGCAGTTCTTC.

The chain has TRBV28 and TRBJ2-7, with 13 bases matching TRBD2. CDR1 and CDR2 (germline): MDHEN, SYDVKM. The trim removed 6 bases at V and 3 bases at J, leaving 5 bases unmatched. The CDR3 totals 15 residues. Here the CDR3 DNA reads TGTGCCAGCAGACGAGGACTAGCGGGAGTCTACGAGCAGTACTTC. It codes for CASRRGLAGVYEQYF.

In nucleotides, the CDR3 is TGCGCCAGCAAAGGAGGACTAACGCCTTACAATGAGCAGTTCTTC. It yields the protein CASKGGLTPYNEQFF. The chain uses TRBV5-1 and TRBJ2-1, with D possibly TRBD2 on 6 matching bases. The germline V and J ends were trimmed by 6 bases and 4 bases, with 17 bases remaining between them. Germline V lookup: CDR1 SGHRS, CDR2 YFSETQ. The CDR3 covers 15 residues.

This clonotype was counted ten times or more. The CDR3 spells CSASHQETQYF. In DNA form, the CDR3 reads TGCAGTGCTAGTCACCAAGAGACCCAGTACTTC. J is TRBJ2-5 and V is TRBV20-1; D is uncertain. This CDR3 has 11 amino acids. From germline, CDR1 is DFQATT and CDR2 SNEGSKA (reference sequence). The V and J ends lost 3 bases and 0 bases respectively, with 2 bases between them.